This T cell receptor (beta chain) originates from a study of T cells in Graves' hyperthyroidism and ophthalmopathy. Points from the study as a whole: Stable hyperthyroidism was told apart from ophthalmopathy by a model built on 13 V-J features.

Concerning this clonotype itself: Its antigen is undetermined.

Researchers took RNA transcripts and amplified the TCR beta CDR3 regions from them. HTBI primers were the set used in a first-round RT-PCR of the TCR CDR3. MiXCR, run by TCRdb on the multiplex PCR reads, gives a single entry per CDR3 protein. The repertoire holds hundreds of thousands of distinct CDR3 sequences, with approximately 13% as singletons. This CDR3 is built from 15 residues. Trimming took 4 bases from V and 11 from J; bases not matched to a gene: 12. Germline V gene lookup returns CDR1 SGHRS and CDR2 YFSETQ. This clonotype was obtained from a woman in her forties with Graves' ophthalmopathy. The rearrangement joins TRBV5-1 to TRBJ1-1, with 12 positions matching TRBD1. Sequences were obtained from blood. The CDR3 bases are TGCGCCAGCAGCCCCGGGACAGGGGGCATCCAAGGGGCTTTCTTT. Its translation: CASSPGTGGIQGAFF.